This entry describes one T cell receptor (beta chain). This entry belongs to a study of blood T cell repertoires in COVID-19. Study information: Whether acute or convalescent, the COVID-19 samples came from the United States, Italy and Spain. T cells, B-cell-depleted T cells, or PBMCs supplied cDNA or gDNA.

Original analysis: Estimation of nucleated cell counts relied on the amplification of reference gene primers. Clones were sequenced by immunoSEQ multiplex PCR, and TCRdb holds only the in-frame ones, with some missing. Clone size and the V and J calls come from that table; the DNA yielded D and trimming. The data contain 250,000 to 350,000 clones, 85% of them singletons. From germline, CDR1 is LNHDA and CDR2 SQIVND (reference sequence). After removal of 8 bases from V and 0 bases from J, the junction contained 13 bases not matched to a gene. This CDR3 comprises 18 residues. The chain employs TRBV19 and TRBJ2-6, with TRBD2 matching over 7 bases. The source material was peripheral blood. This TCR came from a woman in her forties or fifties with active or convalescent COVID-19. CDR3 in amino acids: CASCPGLGLVSGANVLTF. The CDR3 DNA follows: TGTGCCAGTTGCCCGGGACTTGGACTAGTCTCTGGGGCCAACGTCCTGACTTTC.